This T cell receptor beta chain stems from a study of Ad26.COV2.S vaccination and SARS-CoV-2 variants. Using immunoSEQ multiplex PCR, the repertoire was profiled, and TCRdb retains in-frame clones only, with some absent. This table holds 350,000 to 400,000 clones, approximately 91% found once. This clone was found once. As to treatment: approximately 18 received Ad26.COV2.S at low or high dose, single or two shots; roughly five received placebo; per-sample allocation not given. Material that was analyzed had been drawn on day 63 after the first vaccine or placebo injection. Sequencing was performed on peripheral blood, taken in a trial of Ad26.COV2.S vaccine versus placebo. The TCR comes from a person between 18 and 65 years old who received the Ad26.COV2.S COVID-19 vaccine or a placebo.

The CDR3 coding sequence is TGTGCCAGCAGCTTGTCGACGGGGAACACTGAAGCTTTCTTT. Translation: CASSLSTGNTEAFF. The J gene is TRBJ1-1, the V gene TRBV5-4, with no clear D. This CDR3 has 14 residues. Per germline, CDR1 SGHNT and CDR2 YYREEE (reference sequence). With 1 base removed from V and 1 base from J, the gap between germline ends came to 8 bases.